This TCR beta chain came from a study of control samples from healthy donors and cancer patients. Data came from immunoSEQ multiplex PCR; TCRdb stores just in-frame clones and leaves some out. The repertoire holds about 83,000 clones, with roughly 91% as singletons. J gave up 0 bases and V 5 bases, and 11 bases lay outside the gene matches. Germline lookup yields CDR1 LNHDA and CDR2 SQIVND (reference sequence). The CDR3 runs 17 residues. The TCR originated in a man aged 50 or older in good health. Specimen: blood. The gene calls are TRBV19 and TRBJ2-7, with 9 bases matching TRBD2. As DNA, the CDR3 is TGTGCCAGTAGTCGGGGGGTAGCGGGGGCAAACTCCTACGAGCAGTACTTC. Translated: CASSRGVAGANSYEQYF.